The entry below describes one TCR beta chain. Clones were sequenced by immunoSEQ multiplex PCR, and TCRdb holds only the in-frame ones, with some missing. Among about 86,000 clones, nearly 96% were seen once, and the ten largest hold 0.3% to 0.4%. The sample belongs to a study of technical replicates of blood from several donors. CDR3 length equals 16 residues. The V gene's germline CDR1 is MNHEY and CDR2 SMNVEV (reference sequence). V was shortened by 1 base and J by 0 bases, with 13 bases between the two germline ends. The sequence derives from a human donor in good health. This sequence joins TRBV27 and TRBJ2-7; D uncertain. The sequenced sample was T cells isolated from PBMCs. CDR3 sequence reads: CASSLLGQSLSYEQYF. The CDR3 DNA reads TGTGCCAGCAGTTTATTGGGCCAGTCCCTCTCCTACGAGCAGTACTTC.